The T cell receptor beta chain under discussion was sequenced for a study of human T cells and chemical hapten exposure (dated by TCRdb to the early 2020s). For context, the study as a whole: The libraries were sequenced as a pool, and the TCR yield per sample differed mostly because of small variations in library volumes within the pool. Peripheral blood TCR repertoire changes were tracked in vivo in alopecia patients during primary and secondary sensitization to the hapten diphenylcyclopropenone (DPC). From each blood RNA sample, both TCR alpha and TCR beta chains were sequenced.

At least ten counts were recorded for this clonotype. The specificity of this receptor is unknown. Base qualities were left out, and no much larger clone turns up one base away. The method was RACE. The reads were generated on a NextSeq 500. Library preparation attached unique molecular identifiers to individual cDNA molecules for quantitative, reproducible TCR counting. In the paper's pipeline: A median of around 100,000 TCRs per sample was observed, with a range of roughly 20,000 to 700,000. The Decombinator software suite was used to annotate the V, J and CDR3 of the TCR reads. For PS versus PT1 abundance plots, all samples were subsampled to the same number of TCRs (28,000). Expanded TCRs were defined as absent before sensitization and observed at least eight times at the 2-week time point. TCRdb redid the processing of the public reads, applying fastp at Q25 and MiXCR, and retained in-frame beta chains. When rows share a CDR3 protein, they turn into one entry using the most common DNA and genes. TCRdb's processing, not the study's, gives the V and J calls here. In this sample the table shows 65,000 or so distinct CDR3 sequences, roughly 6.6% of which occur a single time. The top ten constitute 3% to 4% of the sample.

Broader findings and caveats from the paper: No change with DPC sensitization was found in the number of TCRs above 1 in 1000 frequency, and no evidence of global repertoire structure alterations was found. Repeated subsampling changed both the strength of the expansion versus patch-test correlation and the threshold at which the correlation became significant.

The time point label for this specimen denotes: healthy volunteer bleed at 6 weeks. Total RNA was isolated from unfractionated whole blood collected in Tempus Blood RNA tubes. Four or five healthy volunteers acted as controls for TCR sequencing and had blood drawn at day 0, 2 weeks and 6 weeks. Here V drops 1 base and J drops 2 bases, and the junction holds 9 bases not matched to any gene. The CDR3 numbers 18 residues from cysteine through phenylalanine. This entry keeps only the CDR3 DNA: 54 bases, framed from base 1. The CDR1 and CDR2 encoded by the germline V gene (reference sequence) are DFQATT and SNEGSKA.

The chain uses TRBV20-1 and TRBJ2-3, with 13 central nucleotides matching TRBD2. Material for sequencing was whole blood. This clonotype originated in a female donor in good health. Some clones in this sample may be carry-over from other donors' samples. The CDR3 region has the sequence CSARVLRLAGGDTDTQYF. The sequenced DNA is TGCAGTGCTAGAGTCTTAAGACTAGCGGGAGGTGACACAGATACGCAGTATTTT.